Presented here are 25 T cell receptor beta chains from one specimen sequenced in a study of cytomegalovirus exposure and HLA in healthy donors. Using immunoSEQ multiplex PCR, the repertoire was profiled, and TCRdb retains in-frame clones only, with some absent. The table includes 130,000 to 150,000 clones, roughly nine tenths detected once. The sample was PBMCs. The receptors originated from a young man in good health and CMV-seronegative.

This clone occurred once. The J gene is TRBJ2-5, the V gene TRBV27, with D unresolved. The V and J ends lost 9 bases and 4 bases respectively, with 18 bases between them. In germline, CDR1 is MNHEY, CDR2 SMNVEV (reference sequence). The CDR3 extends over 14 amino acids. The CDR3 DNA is TGTGCCAGAGCTCCCCTAAAATTCGGAGAGACCCAGTACTTC. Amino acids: CARAPLKFGETQYF.

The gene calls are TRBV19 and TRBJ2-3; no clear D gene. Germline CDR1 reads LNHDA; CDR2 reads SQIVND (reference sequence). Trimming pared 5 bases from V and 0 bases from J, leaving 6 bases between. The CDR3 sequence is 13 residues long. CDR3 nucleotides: TGTGCCAGTAGTGCCCTAAGCACAGATACGCAGTATTTT. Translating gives CASSALSTDTQYF.

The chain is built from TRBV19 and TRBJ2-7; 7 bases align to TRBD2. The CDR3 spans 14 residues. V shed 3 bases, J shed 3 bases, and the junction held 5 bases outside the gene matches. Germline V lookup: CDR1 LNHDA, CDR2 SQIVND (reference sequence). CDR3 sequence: CASSMRLAFYEQYF. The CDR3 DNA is TGTGCCAGTAGTATGCGACTAGCCTTCTACGAGCAGTACTTC.

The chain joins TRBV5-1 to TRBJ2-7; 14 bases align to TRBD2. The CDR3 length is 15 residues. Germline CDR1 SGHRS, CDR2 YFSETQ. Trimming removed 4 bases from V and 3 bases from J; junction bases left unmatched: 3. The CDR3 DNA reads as TGCGCCAGCAGCGGGGGACTAGCGGGGGTCTACGAGCAGTACTTC. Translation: CASSGGLAGVYEQYF.

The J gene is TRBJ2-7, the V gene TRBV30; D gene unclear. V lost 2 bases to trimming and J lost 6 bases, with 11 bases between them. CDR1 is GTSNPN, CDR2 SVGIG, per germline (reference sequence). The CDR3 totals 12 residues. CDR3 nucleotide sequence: TGTGCCTGGAGTAAGAGATGGAGCGAGCAGTACTTC. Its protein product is CAWSKRWSEQYF.

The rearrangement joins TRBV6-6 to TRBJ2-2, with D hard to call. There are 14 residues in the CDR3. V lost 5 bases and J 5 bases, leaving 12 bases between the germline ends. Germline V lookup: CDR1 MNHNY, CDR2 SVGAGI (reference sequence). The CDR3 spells CASSREVETGELFF. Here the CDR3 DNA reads TGTGCCAGCAGTCGCGAGGTCGAGACCGGGGAGCTGTTTTTT.

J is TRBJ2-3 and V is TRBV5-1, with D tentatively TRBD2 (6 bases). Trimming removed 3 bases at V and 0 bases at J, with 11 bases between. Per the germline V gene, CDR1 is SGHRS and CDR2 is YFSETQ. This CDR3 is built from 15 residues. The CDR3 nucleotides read TGCGCCAGCAGCTCCTCAGCGGGTAGCACAGATACGCAGTATTTT. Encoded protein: CASSSSAGSTDTQYF.

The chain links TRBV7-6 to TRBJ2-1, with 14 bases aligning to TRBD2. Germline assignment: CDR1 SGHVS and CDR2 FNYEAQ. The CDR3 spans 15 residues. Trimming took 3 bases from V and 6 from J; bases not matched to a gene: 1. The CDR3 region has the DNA TGTGCCAGCAGCTTGGGACTAGCGGGAGTCAATGAGCAGTTCTTC. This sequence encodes CASSLGLAGVNEQFF. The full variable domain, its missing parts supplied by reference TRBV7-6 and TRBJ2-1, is GAGVSQSPRYKVTKRGQDVALRCDPISGHVSLYWYRQALGQGPEFLTYFNYEAQQDKSGLPNDRFSAERPEGSISTLTIQRTEQRDSAMYRCASSLGLAGVNEQFFGPGTRLTVL.

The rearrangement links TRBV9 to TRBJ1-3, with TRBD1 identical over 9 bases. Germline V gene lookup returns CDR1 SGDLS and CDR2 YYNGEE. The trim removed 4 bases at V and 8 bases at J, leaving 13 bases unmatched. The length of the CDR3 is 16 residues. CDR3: CASSTGGPGRSDTIYF. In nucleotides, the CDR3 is TGTGCCAGCAGCACAGGGGGCCCCGGAAGGTCAGACACCATATATTTT.

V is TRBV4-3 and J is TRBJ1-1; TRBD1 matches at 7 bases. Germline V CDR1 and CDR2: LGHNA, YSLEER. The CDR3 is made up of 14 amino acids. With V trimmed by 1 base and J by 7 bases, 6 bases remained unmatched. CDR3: CASSQVTGVDEAFF. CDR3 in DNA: TGCGCCAGCAGCCAAGTTACAGGGGTTGATGAAGCTTTCTTT.

DNA for the CDR3: TGCGCCAGCAGCCCCGGTAATGAGCAGTTCTTC. Protein product: CASSPGNEQFF. V usage is TRBV4-3 and J usage is TRBJ2-1; D remains ambiguous. The V gene lost 4 bases and the J gene lost 7 bases, with 5 bases spanning the gap. This CDR3 is built from 11 residues. Germline CDR1 reads LGHNA; CDR2 reads YSLEER.

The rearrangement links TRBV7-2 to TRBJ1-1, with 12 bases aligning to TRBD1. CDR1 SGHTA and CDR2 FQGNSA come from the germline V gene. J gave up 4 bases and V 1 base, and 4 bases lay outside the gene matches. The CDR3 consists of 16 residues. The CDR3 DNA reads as TGTGCCAGCAGCTTAGTAGGGACAGGGGGCGTCACTGAAGCTTTCTTT. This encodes CASSLVGTGGVTEAFF.

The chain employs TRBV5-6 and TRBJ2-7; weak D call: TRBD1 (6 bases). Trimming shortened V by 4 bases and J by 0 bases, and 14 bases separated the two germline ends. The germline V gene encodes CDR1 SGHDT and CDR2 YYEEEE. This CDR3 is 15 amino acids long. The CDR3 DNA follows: TGTGCCAGCAGCCGCATTGACAGGCCCTCCTACGAGCAGTACGTC. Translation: CASSRIDRPSYEQYV.

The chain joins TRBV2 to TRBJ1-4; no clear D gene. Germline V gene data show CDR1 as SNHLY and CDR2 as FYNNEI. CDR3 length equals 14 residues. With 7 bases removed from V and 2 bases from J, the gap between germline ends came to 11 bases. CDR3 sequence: CASTKGRTNEKLFF. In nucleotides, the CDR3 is TGTGCCAGCACTAAAGGGAGGACTAATGAAAAACTGTTTTTT.

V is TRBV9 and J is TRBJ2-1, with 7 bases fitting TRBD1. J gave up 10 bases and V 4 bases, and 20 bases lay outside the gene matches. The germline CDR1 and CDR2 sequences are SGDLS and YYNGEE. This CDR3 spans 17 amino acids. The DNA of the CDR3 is TGTGCCAGCAGCCCATATCCCCAGGACTCGCACAGGGGAGAGCAGTTCTTC. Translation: CASSPYPQDSHRGEQFF.

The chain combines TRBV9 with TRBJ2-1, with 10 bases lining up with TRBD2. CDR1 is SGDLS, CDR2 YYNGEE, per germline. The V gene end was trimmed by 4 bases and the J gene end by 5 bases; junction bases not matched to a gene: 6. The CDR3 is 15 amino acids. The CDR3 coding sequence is TGTGCCAGCAGCCTCGGACTAGCGGAGGACAATGAGCAGTTCTTC. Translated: CASSLGLAEDNEQFF.

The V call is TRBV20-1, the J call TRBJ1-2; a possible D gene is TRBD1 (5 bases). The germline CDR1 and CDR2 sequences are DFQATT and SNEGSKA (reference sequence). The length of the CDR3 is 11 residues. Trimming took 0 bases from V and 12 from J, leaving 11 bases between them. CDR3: CSARDRGVNTF. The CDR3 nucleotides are TGCAGTGCTAGAGATCGGGGGGTGAACACCTTC.

CDR3: CASSNTPPQGNNEKLFF. CDR3 in DNA: TGTGCCAGCAGCAACACGCCCCCACAGGGAAATAATGAAAAACTGTTTTTT. The chain recombines TRBV27 with TRBJ1-4, with D perhaps TRBD1 (6 bases). The germline CDR1 and CDR2 sequences are MNHEY and SMNVEV (reference sequence). CDR3 length: 17 residues. Trimming left V 6 bases short and J 4 bases short, with 21 bases between.

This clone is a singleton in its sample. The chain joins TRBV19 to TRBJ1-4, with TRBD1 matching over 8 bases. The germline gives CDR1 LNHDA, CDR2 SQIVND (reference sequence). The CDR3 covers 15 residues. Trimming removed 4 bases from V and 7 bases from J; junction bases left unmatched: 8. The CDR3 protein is CASSKGQAFGEKLFF. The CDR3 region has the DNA TGTGCCAGTAGTAAGGGACAGGCCTTTGGTGAAAAACTGTTTTTT.

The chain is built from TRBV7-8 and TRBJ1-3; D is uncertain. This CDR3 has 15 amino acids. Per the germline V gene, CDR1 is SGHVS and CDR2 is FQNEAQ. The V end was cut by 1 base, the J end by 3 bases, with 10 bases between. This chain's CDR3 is CASSLGTINGNTIYF. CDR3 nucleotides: TGTGCCAGCAGCTTAGGTACAATCAATGGAAACACCATATATTTT. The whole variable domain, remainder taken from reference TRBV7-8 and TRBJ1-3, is GAGVSQSPRYKVAKRGQDVALRCDPISGHVSLFWYQQALGQGPEFLTYFQNEAQLDKSGLPSDRFFAERPEGSVSTLKIQRTQQEDSAVYLCASSLGTINGNTIYFGEGSWLTVV.

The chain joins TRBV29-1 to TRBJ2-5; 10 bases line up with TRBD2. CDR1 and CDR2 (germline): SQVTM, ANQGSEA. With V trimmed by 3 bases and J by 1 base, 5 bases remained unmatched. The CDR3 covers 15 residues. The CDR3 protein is CSVDPLAGAQETQYF. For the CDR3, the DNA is TGCAGCGTTGATCCCCTAGCGGGGGCCCAAGAGACCCAGTACTTC.

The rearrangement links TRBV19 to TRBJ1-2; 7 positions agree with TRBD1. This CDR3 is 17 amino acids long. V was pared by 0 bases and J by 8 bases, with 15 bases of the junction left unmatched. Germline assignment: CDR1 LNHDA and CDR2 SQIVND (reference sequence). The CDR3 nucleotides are TGTGCCAGTAGTATAGATGGACAGGACGGATCCTATAGGGGCTACACCTTC. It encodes CASSIDGQDGSYRGYTF.

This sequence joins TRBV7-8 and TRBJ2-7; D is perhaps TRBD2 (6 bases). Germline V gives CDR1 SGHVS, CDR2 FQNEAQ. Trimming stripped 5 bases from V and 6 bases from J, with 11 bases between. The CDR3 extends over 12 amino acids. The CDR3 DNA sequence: TGTGCCAGCAGCCGACGGACTACCGAGCAGTACTTC. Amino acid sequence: CASSRRTTEQYF.

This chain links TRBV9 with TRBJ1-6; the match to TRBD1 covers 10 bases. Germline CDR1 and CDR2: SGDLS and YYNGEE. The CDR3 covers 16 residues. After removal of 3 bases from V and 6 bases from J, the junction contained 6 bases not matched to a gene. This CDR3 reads CASSAWDRGSNSPLHF. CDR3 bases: TGTGCCAGCAGCGCGTGGGACAGGGGAAGTAATTCACCCCTCCACTTT.

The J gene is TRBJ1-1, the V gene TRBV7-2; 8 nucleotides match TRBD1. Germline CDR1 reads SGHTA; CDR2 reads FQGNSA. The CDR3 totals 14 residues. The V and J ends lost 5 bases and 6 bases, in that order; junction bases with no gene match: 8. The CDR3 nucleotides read TGTGCCAGCAGCCCCAAAGGACAGGGCGCTGAAGCTTTCTTT. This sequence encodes CASSPKGQGAEAFF. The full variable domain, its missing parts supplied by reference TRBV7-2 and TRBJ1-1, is GAGVSQSPSNKVTEKGKDVELRCDPISGHTALYWYRQSLGQGLEFLIYFQGNSAPDKSGLPSDRFSAERTGGSVSTLTIQRTQQEDSAVYLCASSPKGQGAEAFFGQGTRLTVV.